Included here is one T cell receptor beta chain sequence, with context. Its antigen remains unidentified. From the 5' RACE reads, TCRdb called clonotypes with MiXCR, one entry per CDR3 protein. The repertoire holds 250,000 to 300,000 distinct CDR3 sequences, with approximately 12% as singletons. These data belong to a study of T cells after yellow fever vaccination. General observations from the study: The study re-detected most primary-vaccination clones after the booster (96% CD4, roughly 85% CD8). The CD4 compartment and the CD8 compartment contained a small share of clonotypes in common.

This CDR3 has 14 amino acids. The V gene's germline CDR1 is LGHNA and CDR2 YSLEER. Trimming cost V 0 bases and J 4 bases, with 10 bases left between them. The sequence derives from a young man who received the YFV17D yellow fever vaccine. The sample in question was CD4+ T cells sorted from PBMCs, obtained 45 days after the yellow fever booster vaccination. The chain combines TRBV4-3 with TRBJ2-7; TRBD1 might be the D (5 bases). The CDR3 DNA reads TGCGCCAGCAGCCAAGAGGGGTCAGGGTACGAGCAGTACTTC. It encodes CASSQEGSGYEQYF.